The clone carrying this TCR beta chain came up many times. Its antigen is currently unknown. From the 5' RACE reads, TCRdb called clonotypes with MiXCR, one entry per CDR3 protein. Here the sample spans roughly 150,000 distinct CDR3 sequences, 14% being singletons. This entry comes from a study of T-cell memory formation after mild COVID-19. Study results and limitations: The study found contracting CD4+ clones mainly in CM and EM and contracting CD8+ clones in EMRA.

This CDR3 spans 14 amino acids. Trimming shortened V by 0 bases and J by 2 bases, and 6 bases separated the two germline ends. This chain links TRBV12-3 or TRBV12-4 with TRBJ2-3; D uncertain. Material: PBMCs or a T cell subset sorted from them (not recorded which). This receptor was obtained from an adult woman who had mild COVID-19 (a few samples of this study predate the infection). Cell type and time point are not known. The CDR3 spells CASSLARYTDTQYF. The CDR3 bases are TGTGCCAGCAGTTTAGCCCGATACACAGATACGCAGTATTTT.